The sequence of this TCR beta chain was determined in a study of blood T cell repertoires in COVID-19. Study background: In each case, the material was cDNA or gDNA derived from T cells, B-cell-depleted T cells, or PBMCs.

CDR3 length: 16 residues. Per germline, CDR1 SGHRS and CDR2 YFSETQ. V dropped 4 bases and J dropped 1; count of bases not matched to a gene: 6. How the authors handled the data: The assay estimated nucleated cells by amplifying reference gene primers. Measured with immunoSEQ multiplex PCR; TCRdb has only the in-frame clones, and not every one. V and J calls and clone size are copied from that table; D and trimming were computed from the DNA. The repertoire holds fewer than 150,000 clones, with around 78% as singletons. The chain couples TRBV5-1 to TRBJ2-5, with 11 positions matching TRBD2. The sequencing input was peripheral blood. The clonotype was recovered from a human donor in a cohort sampled during active COVID-19. In DNA, the CDR3 is TGCGCCAGCAGCCCCTCCGGGACTAGCGGCCAAGAGACCCAGTACTTC. Residues: CASSPSGTSGQETQYF.